A selection of T cell receptor beta chains follows, all from one sample in a study of T cell responses to AZD1222 COVID-19 vaccine. Sequencing was performed with immunoSEQ multiplex PCR; in TCRdb, only in-frame clones are kept and a portion is missing. The repertoire has around 130,000 clones, roughly 89% of them found once; the top ten carry 5% to 6%. The sample in question was peripheral blood, obtained on day 0 of AZD1222 vaccination. These receptors originate from an adult in good health. Each CDR3 is given with its conserved first and last residue. Fields, in order: V gene, J gene, D gene, clone size, CDR3 DNA, CDR3 protein. A D gene is named only where the DNA matches it firmly. Size is stated for part of the rows, as once, few or many counts, or as a class when the clone is expanded.

TRBV15,TRBJ2-7,-,-,TGTGCCACCAGCAGAGACCCTACCTACGAGCAGTACTTC,CATSRDPTYEQYF
TRBV14,TRBJ2-5,TRBD2,-,TGTGCCAGCAGCCGTTGGACTAGCGGGAGGGCGGAGACCCAGTACTTC,CASSRWTSGRAETQYF
TRBV11-2,TRBJ1-5,TRBD1,-,TGTGCCAGCAGCGACGCACAGGGGGCGGATCAGCCCCAGCATTTT,CASSDAQGADQPQHF
TRBV12-5,TRBJ2-1,TRBD1,-,TGTGCTAGTGGTTTGCCGTCCACGACAGGGTCCGGGAATGAGCAGTTCTTC,CASGLPSTTGSGNEQFF
TRBV9,TRBJ2-7,TRBD2,-,TGTGCCAGATCCCGAGAAGCGGGACTGAGCTTTATCTACGAGCAGTACTTC,CARSREAGLSFIYEQYF
TRBV9,TRBJ1-2,TRBD1,once,TGTGCCAGCACCGGGACAGGGTATGGCTACACCTTC,CASTGTGYGYTF
TRBV7-8,TRBJ1-5,-,-,TGTGCCAGCAGCGCTACCCATGGTAGCAATCAGCCCCAGCATTTT,CASSATHGSNQPQHF
TRBV19,TRBJ1-5,TRBD1,-,TGTGCCAGTAGTTTACGGACAGGGGAAAATCAGCCCCAGCATTTT,CASSLRTGENQPQHF
TRBV9,TRBJ2-1,-,-,TGTGCCAGCAGCGCTACCACAACAGGGTTGTTAAGGAATGAGCAGTTCTTC,CASSATTTGLLRNEQFF
TRBV6-5,TRBJ1-6,-,once,TGTGCCACCCAAGGACCCGGGAATTCACCCCTCCACTTT,CATQGPGNSPLHF